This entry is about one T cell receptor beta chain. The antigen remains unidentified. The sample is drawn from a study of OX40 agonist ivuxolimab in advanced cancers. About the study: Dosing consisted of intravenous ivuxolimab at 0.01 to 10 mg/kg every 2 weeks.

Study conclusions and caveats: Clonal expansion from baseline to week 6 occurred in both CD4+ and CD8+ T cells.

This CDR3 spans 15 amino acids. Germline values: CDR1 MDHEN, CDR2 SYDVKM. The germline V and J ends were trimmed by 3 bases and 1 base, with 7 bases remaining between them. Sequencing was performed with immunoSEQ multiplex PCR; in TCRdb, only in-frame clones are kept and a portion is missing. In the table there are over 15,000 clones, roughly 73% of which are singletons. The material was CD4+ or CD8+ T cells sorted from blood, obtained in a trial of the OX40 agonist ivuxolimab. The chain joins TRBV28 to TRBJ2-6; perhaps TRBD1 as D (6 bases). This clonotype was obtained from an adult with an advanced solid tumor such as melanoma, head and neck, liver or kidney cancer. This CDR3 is CASSLGASGANVLTF. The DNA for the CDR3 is TGTGCCAGCAGTTTGGGGGCATCTGGGGCCAACGTCCTGACTTTC.